This T cell receptor (beta chain) comes out of a study of blood T cells in healthy people across ages (dated by TCRdb to 2014 to 2015). About the full investigation: In model experiments, template switching captured about one uniquely barcoded TCR beta cDNA molecule for every two T cells. The study measured age-related changes in TCR beta repertoire diversity using deep sequencing normalized with unique cDNA molecular identifiers. Four age groups were formed from the donors: young (average 16 years), middle-aged (around 39), aged (62) and long-lived (about 75). To avoid experimental bias, donors of different ages were randomly spread across the sequencing lanes. The study analyzed two additional independent replicas of 1 million unique cDNA reads from the same blood draw for two donors, one aged 18 to 30 and one aged 80 or older.

Based on the germline V gene, the CDR1 and CDR2 sequences are SGDLS and YYNGEE. Inclusive of the bounding cysteine and phenylalanine, the CDR3 is 15 residues long. This entry keeps only the CDR3 DNA: 45 bases, framed from base 1. Trimming takes 3 bases from V and 1 base from J, and the germline ends sit 11 bases apart. The roughly 39 donors, aged about 6 to 95 years, were systemically healthy Caucasian individuals from Russia. Each donor gave around 9.5 milliliters of peripheral blood, collected into EDTA-treated Vacutainer tubes. Ficoll-Paque density-gradient centrifugation was used to isolate PBMCs, with at least 6.5 million per sample. Total RNA, at least 6 micrograms per sample, was extracted from PBMCs with Trizol reagent. For every donor, an aliquot of PBMCs went through flow cytometry to measure the percentages of naive CD45RAhigh/CD27high T cells. Libraries were prepared through 5' RACE. Sequencing was carried out with an Illumina HiSeq 2500. A second PCR of roughly 6 to 11 cycles was run with a J-beta primer mix and a sample-barcoded 5' primer. Each TCR beta cDNA molecule received a unique molecular identifier from a template-switch 5' adaptor carrying 12 random nucleotides. At least 2.5 million CDR3-containing paired-end reads were obtained from each sample. First-strand cDNA was synthesized from all RNA with the Mint cDNA synthesis kit, primed by a TRBC-specific oligonucleotide. All cDNA was treated with uracil-DNA glycosylase and then went through a first 18-cycle PCR with the universal primers M1SS and BC2_uni_R. On the study's bioinformatics: Normalization of each sample was performed by random selection of 1 million high-quality reads, each carrying a distinct molecular identifier. Reads sharing molecular identifiers were discarded rather than binned into consensus sequences. CDR3 identification, clonotype clustering and error correction used MiTCR with a Q25 quality threshold and the strictest error-elimination algorithm. A nonparametric unseen species model with Euler transformation was used to estimate lower-bound total TCR beta diversity. Through fastp at Q25 and MiXCR, TCRdb rebuilt clones from the public reads, retaining in-frame beta chains. Entries are consolidated by CDR3 protein sequence, retaining the most common genes and DNA. TCRdb's processing, not the authors', yielded these V and J calls. The sample profile shows some 1.6 million distinct CDR3 sequences; 34% of them were found once. Over 9% of the sample rests with the top ten.

What the research found in general, with its limitations: Observed TCR beta diversity per million T cells fell roughly linearly with age, and a significant reduction was already apparent by age roughly 40. Conclusive comparison of naive and antigen-experienced compartments was prevented by the profiling of bulk unsorted PBMCs. There was a strong correlation between observed TCR beta diversity and the percentage of naive T cells measured by flow cytometry. The CMV infection status of donors was not known, potentially confounding age-related changes in expanded clonotypes. Compared with the aged group, the long-lived group had more naive CD4+ T cells, fewer expanded clones and increased TCR diversity, suggesting age selection. Estimates of total diversity based on one million sequenced T cells were considered lower bounds and underestimates.

The sample holds one count of this clonotype. This receptor's antigen is unknown. No much larger clone is present one base from it, and per-base qualities are unavailable. One read yields weak evidence. In this chain, TRBV9 is recombined with TRBJ1-3, and TRBD1 may be the D gene, going by 6 matching bases. Source material: blood. This sequence originates from a woman aged 30 to 39 in good health. The CDR3 region: CASSEGGVSGNTIYF. The bases are TGTGCCAGCAGCGAGGGGGGAGTATCTGGAAACACCATATATTTT.